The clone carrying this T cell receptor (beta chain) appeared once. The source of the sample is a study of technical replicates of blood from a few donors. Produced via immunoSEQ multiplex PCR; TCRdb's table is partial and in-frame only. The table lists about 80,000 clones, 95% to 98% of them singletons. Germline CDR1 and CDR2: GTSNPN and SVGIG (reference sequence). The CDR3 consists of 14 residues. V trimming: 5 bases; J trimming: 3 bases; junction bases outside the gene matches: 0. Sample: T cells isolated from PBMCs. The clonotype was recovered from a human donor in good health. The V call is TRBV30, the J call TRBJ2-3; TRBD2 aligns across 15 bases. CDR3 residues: CAWGLAGGTDTQYF. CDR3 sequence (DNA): TGTGCCTGGGGACTAGCGGGAGGGACAGATACGCAGTATTTT.